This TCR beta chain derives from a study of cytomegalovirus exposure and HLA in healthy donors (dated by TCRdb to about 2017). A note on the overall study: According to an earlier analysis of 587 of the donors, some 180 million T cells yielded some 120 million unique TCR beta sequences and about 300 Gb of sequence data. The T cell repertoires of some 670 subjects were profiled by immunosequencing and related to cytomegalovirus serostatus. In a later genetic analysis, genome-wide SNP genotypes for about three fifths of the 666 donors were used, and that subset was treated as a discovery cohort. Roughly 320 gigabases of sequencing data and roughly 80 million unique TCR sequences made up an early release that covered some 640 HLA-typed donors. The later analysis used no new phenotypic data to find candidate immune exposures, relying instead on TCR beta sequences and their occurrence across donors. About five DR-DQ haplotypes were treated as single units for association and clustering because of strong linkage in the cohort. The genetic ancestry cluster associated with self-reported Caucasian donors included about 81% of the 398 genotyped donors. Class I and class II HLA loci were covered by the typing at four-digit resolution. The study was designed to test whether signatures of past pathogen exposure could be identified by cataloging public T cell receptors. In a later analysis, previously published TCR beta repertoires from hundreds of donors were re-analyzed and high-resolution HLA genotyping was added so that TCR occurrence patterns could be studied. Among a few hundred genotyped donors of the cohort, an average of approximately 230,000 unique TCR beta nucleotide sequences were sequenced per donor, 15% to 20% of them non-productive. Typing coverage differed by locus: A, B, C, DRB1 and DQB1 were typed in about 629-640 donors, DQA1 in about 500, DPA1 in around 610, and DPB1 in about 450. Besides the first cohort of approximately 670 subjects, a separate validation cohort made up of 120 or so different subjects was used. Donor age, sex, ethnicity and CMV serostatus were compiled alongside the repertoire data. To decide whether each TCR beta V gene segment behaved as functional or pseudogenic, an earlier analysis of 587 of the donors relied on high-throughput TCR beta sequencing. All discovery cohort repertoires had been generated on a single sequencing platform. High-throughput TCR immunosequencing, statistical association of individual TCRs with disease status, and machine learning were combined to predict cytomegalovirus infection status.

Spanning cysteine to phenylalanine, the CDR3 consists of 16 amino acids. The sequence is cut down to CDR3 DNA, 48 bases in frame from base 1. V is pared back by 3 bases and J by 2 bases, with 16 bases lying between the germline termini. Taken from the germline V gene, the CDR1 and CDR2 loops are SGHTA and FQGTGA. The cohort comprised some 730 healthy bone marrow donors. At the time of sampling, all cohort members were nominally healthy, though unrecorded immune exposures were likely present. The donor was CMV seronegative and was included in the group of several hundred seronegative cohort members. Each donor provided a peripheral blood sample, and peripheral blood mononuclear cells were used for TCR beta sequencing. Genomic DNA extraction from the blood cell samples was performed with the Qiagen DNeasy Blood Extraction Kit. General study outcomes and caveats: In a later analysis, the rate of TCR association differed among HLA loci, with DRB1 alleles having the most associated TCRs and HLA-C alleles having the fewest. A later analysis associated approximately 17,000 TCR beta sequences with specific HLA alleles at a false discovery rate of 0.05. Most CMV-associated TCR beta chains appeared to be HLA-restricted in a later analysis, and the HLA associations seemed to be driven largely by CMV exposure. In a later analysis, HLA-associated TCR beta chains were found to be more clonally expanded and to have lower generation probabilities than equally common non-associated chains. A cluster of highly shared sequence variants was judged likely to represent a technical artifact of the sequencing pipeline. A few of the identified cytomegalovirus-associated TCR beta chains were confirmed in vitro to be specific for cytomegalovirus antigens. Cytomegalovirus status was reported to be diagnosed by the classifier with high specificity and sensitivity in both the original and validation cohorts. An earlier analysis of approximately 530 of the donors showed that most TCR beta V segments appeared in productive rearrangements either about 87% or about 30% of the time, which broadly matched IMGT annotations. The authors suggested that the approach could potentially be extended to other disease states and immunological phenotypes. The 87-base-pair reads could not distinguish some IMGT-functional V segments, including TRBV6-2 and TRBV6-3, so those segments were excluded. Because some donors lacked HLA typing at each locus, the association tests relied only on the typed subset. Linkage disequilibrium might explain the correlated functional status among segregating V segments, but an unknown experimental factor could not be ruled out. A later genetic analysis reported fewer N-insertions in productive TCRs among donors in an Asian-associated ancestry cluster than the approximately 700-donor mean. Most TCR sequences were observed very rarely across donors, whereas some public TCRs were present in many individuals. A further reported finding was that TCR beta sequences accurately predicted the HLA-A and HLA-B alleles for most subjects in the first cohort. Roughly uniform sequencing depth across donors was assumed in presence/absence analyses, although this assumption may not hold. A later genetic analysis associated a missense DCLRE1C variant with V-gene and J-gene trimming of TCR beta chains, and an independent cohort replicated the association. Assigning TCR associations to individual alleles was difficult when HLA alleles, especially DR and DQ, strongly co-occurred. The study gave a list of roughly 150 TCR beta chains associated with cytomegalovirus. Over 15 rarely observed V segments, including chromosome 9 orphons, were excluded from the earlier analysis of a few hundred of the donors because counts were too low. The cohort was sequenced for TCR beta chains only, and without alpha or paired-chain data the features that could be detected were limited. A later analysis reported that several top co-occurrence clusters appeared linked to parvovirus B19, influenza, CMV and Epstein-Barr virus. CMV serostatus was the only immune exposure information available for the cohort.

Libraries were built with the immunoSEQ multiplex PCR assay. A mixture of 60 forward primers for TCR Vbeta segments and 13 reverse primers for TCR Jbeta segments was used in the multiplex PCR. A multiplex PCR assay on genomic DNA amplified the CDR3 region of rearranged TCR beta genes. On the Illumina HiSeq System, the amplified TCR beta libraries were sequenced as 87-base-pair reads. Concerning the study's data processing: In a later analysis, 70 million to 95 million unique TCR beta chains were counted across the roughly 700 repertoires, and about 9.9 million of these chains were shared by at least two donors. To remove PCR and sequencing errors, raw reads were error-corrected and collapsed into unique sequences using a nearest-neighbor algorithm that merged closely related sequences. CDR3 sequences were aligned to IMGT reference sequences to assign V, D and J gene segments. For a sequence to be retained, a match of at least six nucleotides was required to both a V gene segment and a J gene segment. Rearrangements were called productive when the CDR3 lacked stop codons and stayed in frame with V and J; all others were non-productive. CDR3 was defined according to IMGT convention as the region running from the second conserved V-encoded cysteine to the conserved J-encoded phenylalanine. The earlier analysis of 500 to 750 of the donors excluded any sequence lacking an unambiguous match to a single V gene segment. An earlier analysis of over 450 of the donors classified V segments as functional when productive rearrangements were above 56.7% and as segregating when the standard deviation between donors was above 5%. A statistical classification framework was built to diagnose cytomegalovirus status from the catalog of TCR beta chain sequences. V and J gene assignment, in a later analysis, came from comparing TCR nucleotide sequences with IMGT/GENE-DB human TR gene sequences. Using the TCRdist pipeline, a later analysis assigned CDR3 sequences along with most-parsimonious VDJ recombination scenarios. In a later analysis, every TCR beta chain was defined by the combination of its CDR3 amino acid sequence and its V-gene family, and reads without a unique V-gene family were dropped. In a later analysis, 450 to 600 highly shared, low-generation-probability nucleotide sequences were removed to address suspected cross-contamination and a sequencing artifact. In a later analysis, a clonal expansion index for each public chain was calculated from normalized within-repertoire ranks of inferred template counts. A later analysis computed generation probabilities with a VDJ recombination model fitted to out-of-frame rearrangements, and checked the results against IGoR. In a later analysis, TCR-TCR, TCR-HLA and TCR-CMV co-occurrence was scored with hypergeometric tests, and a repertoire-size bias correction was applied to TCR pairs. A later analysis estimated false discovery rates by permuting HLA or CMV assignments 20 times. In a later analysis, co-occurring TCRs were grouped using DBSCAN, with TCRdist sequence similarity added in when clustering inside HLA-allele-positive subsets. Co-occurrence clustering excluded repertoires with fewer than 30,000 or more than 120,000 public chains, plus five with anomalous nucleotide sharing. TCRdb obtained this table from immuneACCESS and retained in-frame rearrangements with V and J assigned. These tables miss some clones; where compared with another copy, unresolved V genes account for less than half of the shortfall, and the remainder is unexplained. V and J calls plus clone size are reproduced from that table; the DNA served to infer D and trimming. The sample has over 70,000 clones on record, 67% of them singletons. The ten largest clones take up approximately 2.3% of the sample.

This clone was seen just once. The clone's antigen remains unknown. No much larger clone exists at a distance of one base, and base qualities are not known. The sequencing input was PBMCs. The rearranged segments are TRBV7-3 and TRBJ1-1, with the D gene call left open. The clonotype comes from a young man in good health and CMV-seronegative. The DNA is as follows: TGTGCCAGCAGCTTTAACCTTCCGGGGTCTAACACTGAAGCTTTCTTT. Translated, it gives CASSFNLPGSNTEAFF.